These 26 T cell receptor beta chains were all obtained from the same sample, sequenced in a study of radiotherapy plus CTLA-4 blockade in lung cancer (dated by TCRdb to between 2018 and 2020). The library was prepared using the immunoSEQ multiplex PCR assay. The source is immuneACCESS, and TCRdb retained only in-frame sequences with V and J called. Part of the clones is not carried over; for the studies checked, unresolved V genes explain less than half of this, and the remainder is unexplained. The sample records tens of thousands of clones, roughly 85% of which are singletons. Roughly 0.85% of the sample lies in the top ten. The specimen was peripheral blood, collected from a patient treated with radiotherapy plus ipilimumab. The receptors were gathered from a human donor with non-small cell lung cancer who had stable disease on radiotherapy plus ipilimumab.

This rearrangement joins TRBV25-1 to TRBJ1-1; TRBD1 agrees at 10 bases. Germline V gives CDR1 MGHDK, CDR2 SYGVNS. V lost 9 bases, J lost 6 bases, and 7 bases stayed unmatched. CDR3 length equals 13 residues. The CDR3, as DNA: TGTGCCAGTGTTAAAGGACAGGGGGCTGAAGCTTTCTTT. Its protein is CASVKGQGAEAFF. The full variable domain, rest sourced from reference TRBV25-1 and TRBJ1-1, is EADIYQTPRYLVIGTGKKITLECSQTMGHDKMYWYQQDPGMELHLIHYSYGVNSTEKGDLSSESTVSRIRTEHFPLTLESARPSHTSQYLCASVKGQGAEAFFGQGTRLTVV.

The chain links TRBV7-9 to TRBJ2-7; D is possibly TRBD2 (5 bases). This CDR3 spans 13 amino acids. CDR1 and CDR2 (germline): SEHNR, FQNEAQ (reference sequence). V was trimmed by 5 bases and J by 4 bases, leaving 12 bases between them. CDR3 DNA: TGTGCCAGCAGCCCCGACCGGGGATACGAGCAGTACTTC. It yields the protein CASSPDRGYEQYF.

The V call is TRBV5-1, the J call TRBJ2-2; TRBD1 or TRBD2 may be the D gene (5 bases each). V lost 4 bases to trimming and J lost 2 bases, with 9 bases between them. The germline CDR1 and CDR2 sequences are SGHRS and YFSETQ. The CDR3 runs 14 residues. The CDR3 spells CASSGTQNTGELFF. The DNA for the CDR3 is TGCGCCAGCAGCGGGACCCAAAACACCGGGGAGCTGTTTTTT.

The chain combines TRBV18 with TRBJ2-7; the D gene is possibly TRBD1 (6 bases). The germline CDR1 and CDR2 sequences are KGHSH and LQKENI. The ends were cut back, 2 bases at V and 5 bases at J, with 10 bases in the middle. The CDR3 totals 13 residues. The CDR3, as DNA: TGTGCCAGCTCACCAAGGGGGATTAACGAGCAGTACTTC. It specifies CASSPRGINEQYF. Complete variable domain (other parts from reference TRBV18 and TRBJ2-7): NAGVMQNPRHLVRRRGQEARLRCSPMKGHSHVYWYRQLPEEGLKFMVYLQKENIIDESGMPKERFSAEFPKEGPSILRIQQVVRGDSAAYFCASSPRGINEQYFGPGTRLTVT.

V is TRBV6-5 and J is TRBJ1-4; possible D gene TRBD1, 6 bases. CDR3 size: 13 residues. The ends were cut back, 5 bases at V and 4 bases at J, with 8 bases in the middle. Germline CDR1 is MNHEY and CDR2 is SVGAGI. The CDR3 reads CASSRTVNEKLFF. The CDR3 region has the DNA TGTGCCAGCAGTAGGACAGTTAATGAAAAACTGTTTTTT.

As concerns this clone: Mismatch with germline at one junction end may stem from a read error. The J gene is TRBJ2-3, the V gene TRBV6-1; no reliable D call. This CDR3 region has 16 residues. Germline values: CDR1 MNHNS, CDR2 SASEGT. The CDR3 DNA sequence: TGTGCCGGCAGTGAGACCCCCGGGCAGGGCACAGATACGCAGTATTTT. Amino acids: CAGSETPGQGTDTQYF.

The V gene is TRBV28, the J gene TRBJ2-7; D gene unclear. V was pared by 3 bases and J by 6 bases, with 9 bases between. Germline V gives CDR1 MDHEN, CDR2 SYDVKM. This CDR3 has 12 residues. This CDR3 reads CASSFPPSEQYF. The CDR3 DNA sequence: TGTGCCAGCAGTTTCCCCCCAAGCGAGCAGTACTTC.

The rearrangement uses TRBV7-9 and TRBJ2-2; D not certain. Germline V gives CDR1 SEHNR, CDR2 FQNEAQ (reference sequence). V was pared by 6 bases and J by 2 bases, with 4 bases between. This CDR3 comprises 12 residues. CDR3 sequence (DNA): TGTGCCAGCAGTTTCAACACCGGGGAGCTGTTTTTT. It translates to CASSFNTGELFF.

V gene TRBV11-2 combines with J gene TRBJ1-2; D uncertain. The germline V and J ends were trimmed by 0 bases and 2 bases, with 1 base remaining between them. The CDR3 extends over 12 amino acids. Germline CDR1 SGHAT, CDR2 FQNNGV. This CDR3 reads CASSLENYGYTF. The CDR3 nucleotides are TGTGCCAGCAGCTTAGAAAACTATGGCTACACCTTC.

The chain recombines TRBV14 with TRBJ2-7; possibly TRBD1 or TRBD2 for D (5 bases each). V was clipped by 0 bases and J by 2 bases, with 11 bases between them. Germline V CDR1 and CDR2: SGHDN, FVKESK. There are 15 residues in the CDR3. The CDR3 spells CASSQERGETYEQYF. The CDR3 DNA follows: TGTGCCAGCAGCCAAGAAAGAGGGGAGACCTACGAGCAGTACTTC.

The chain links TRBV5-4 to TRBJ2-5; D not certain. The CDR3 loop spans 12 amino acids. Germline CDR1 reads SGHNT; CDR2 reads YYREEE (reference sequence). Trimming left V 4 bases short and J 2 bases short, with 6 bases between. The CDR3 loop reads CASSRAQETQYF. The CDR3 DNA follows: TGTGCCAGCAGCAGGGCGCAAGAGACCCAGTACTTC.

The CDR3 here is CASSFHGGNTEAFF. CDR3 nucleotides: TGTGCCAGCAGTTTCCACGGGGGGAACACTGAAGCTTTCTTT. V is TRBV27 and J is TRBJ1-1; a weak D match, TRBD1 (5 bases). The CDR3 spans 14 residues. Germline assignment: CDR1 MNHEY and CDR2 SMNVEV (reference sequence). V was trimmed by 3 bases and J by 1 base, leaving 9 bases between them.

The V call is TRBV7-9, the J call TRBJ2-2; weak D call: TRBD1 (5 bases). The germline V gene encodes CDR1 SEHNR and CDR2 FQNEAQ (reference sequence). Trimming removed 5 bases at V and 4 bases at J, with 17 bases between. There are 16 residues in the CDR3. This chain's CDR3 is CASSPLSTGLTGELFF. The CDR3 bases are TGTGCCAGCAGCCCCCTAAGTACAGGCCTCACCGGGGAGCTGTTTTTT.

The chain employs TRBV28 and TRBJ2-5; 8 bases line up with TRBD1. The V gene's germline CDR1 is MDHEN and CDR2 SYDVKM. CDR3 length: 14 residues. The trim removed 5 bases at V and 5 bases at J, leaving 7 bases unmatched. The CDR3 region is CASSLRQGRETQYF. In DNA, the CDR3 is TGTGCCAGCAGTCTCCGACAGGGGCGGGAGACCCAGTACTTC.

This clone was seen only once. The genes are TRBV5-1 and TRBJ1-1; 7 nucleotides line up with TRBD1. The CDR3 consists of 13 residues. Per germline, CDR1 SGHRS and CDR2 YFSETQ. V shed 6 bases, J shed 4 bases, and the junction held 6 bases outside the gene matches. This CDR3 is CASTQGESTEAFF. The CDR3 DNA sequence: TGCGCCAGCACCCAGGGGGAGAGCACTGAAGCTTTCTTT.

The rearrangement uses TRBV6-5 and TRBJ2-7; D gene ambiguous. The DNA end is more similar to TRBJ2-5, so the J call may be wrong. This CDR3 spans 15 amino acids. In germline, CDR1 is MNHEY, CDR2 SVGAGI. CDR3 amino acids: CASRPDRVGRETQYF. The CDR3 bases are TGTGCCAGCAGACCCGACCGCGTAGGCCGGGAGACCCAGTACTTC.

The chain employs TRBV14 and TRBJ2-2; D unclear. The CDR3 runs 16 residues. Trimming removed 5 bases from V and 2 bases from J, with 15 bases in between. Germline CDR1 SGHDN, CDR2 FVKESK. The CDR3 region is CASSFAGPFNTGELFF. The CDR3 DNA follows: TGTGCCAGCAGCTTCGCAGGTCCCTTTAACACCGGGGAGCTGTTTTTT.

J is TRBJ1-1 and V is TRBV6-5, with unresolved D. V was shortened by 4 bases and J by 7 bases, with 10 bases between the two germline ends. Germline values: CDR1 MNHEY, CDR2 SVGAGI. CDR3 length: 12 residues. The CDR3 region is CASSFTRNEAFF. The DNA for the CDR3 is TGTGCCAGCAGTTTCACGAGGAATGAAGCTTTCTTT.

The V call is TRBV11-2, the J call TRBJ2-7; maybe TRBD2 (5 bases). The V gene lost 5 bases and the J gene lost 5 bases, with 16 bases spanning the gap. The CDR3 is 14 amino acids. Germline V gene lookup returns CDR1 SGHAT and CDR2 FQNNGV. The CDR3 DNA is TGTGCCAGCAGCGACGTGTGGGGAGCCGACGAGCAGTACTTC. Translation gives CASSDVWGADEQYF.

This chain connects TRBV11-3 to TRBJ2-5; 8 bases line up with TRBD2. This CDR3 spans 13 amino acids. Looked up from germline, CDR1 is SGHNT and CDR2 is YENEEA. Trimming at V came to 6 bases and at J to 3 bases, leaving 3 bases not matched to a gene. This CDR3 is CASRQAGEETQYF. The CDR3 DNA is TGTGCCAGCAGGCAAGCGGGGGAAGAGACCCAGTACTTC.

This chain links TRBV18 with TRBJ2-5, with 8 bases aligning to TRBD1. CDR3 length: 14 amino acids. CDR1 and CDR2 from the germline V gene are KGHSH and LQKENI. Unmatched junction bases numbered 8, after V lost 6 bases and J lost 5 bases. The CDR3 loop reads CASSERAGGETQYF. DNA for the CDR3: TGTGCCAGCTCTGAGAGGGCAGGGGGCGAGACCCAGTACTTC.

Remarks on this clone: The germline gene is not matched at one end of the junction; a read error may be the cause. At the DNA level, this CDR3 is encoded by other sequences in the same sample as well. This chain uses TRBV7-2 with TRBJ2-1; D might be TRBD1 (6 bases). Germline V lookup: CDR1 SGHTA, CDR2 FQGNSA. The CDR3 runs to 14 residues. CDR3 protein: CASSLGGYYNEQFF. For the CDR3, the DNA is TGCGCCAGCAGCTTAGGGGGTTACTACAATGAGCAGTTCTTC.

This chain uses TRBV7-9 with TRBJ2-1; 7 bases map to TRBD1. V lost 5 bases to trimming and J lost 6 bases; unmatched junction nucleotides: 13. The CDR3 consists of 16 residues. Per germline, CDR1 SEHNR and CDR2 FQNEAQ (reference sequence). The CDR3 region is CASSRLVRGPINEQFF. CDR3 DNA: TGTGCCAGCAGCCGGCTTGTAAGGGGGCCCATCAATGAGCAGTTCTTC.

The CDR3 DNA reads as TGTGCCAGCAGCTTAGCAGGACCAGGGGACATTCAGTACTTC. Translation: CASSLAGPGDIQYF. The chain carries TRBV7-2 and TRBJ2-4, with TRBD1 as a possible D gene (6 bases). V was clipped by 0 bases and J by 8 bases, with 11 bases between them. This CDR3 has 14 amino acids. Looked up from germline, CDR1 is SGHTA and CDR2 is FQGNSA. The full variable domain, with the rest looked up from reference TRBV7-2 and TRBJ2-4, is GAGVSQSPSNKVTEKGKDVELRCDPISGHTALYWYRQSLGQGLEFLIYFQGNSAPDKSGLPSDRFSAERTGGSVSTLTIQRTQQEDSAVYLCASSLAGPGDIQYFGAGTRLSVL.

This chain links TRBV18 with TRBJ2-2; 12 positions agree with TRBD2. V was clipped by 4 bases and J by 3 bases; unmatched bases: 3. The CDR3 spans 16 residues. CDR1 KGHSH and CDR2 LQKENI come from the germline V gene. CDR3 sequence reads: CASSRTSGIDTGELFF. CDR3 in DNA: TGTGCCAGCTCACGGACTAGCGGGATCGACACCGGGGAGCTGTTTTTT. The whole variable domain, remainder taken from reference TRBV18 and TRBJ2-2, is NAGVMQNPRHLVRRRGQEARLRCSPMKGHSHVYWYRQLPEEGLKFMVYLQKENIIDESGMPKERFSAEFPKEGPSILRIQQVVRGDSAAYFCASSRTSGIDTGELFFGEGSRLTVL.

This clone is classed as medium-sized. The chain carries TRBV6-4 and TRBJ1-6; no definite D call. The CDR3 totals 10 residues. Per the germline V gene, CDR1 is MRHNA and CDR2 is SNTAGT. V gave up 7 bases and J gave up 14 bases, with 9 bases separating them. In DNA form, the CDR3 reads TGTGCCAGCACGCGAGCATCCCTCCACTTT. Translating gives CASTRASLHF.